Listed below are T cell receptor beta chains from one sample, sequenced in a study of Graves' ophthalmopathy and Graves' hyperthyroidism. One entry per CDR3 protein results from TCRdb running MiXCR on the multiplex PCR reads. The sample holds roughly 50,000 distinct CDR3 sequences, 50% seen once. Input material: peripheral blood. These receptors were collected from an adult man with Graves' ophthalmopathy. CDR3s include the opening cysteine and the closing phenylalanine or tryptophan. The order of the fields is V gene, CDR3 protein.

v_gene: TRBV6-2/TRBV6-3; CDR3aa: CASSYVSQGNQPQHF
v_gene: TRBV7-8; CDR3aa: CASSPAGGLAGSSYNEQFF
v_gene: TRBV10-3; CDR3aa: CAIPAGTSTDTQYF
v_gene: TRBV6-6; CDR3aa: CASSLYPPGQRMDTF
v_gene: TRBV12-3/TRBV12-4; CDR3aa: CASRGRAYEQYF
v_gene: TRBV7-9; CDR3aa: CASSFDGRPHSYEQYF
v_gene: TRBV7-6; CDR3aa: CASSFSGGSGYTF
v_gene: TRBV5-1; CDR3aa: CASSYGGGGNEQYF
v_gene: TRBV20-1; CDR3aa: CSAPPGFGTEAFF
v_gene: TRBV6-5; CDR3aa: CAASGYNSYEQYF
v_gene: TRBV5-1; CDR3aa: CASSFEGAGETQYF
v_gene: TRBV10-3; CDR3aa: CPVKGPTNEKLFF
v_gene: TRBV7-2; CDR3aa: CASSPQVNRGETQYF